This is a list of T cell receptor beta chains from one sample in a study of tumor-infiltrating lymphocytes in primary liver carcinoma. TCRdb reanalysed the multiplex PCR reads using MiXCR and keeps one entry per CDR3 protein. The sample records fewer than 80,000 distinct CDR3 sequences, 69% being singletons. Sequencing was performed on tumor-adjacent normal liver tissue. The receptor source for this set is a man aged 35-49 years with primary liver carcinoma and hepatitis B virus infection. Each CDR3 is given with its conserved first and last residue. The order of the fields is J gene, D gene, clone size, V gene, CDR3 length, CDR3 DNA, CDR3 protein. A D gene is named only where the DNA matches it firmly. Size tells how often a clone was seen (once, few, many) or the class of an expanded clone, and some rows leave it out.

TRBJ2-5 - once TRBV28 13 TGTGCCAGCAGAGAACAGGGTCCAGAGACCCAGTACTTC CASREQGPETQYF
TRBJ2-3 - - TRBV4-3 16 TGCGCCAGCAGCCACCGGGGGCCCCCCCACACAGATACGCAGTATTTT CASSHRGPPHTDTQYF
TRBJ2-7 - once TRBV29-1 11 TGTGTACAGGAGACCTCCTACGAGCAGTACTTC CVQETSYEQYF
TRBJ2-1 TRBD1 - TRBV7-8 16 TGTGCCAGCAGCTTAAATGACAGGGGGCACTACGATGAGCAGTTCTTC CASSLNDRGHYDEQFF
TRBJ2-7 - - TRBV11-2 16 TGTGCCAGCAGCTTAGGTCATGTGACAGAGGGCTACGAACAGTACTTC CASSLGHVTEGYEQYF
TRBJ2-5 - - TRBV6-1 15 TGTGCCAGCAGCCCCGAGAGGGGTATGGTGCAGACCCAGTACTTC CASSPERGMVQTQYF
TRBJ2-5 - many TRBV5-4 14 TGTGCCAGCAGCCCAGCACAGGTGGGGGAGACCCAGTACTTC CASSPAQVGETQYF
TRBJ2-2 TRBD1 - TRBV11-3 15 TGTGCCAGCATCCCGGGGGGACAGGGCACCGGGGAGCTGTTTTTT CASIPGGQGTGELFF
TRBJ2-2 TRBD1 - TRBV11-1 15 TGTGCCAGCACCCACAGGGGGCCGAACATCGGGGAGCTGTTTTTT CASTHRGPNIGELFF
TRBJ2-1 - - TRBV30 14 TGTGCTTGGAGGGCGGGATGGTCCTACAATGAGCAGTTCTTC CAWRAGWSYNEQFF
TRBJ1-2 - - TRBV12-3/TRBV12-4 13 TGTGCCAGCAGTTTTCGGGGCTCATATGGCTGCACCTTC CASSFRGSYGCTF
TRBJ1-1 TRBD1 - TRBV4-1 15 TGCGCCAGCAACCGATCAGGGGAGGGACAGACTGAAGCTTTCTTT CASNRSGEGQTEAFF
TRBJ2-5 - - TRBV29-1 14 TGCACCTCTCATTCCCGACAGGTGTCAGAGACCCAGTACTTC CTSHSRQVSETQYF